Included here is one T cell receptor (beta chain) sequence, with context. Produced via immunoSEQ multiplex PCR; TCRdb's table is partial and in-frame only. The table shows about 140,000 clones, with approximately 80% occurring only once. This record comes from a study of blood T cell repertoires in COVID-19. Across the study: T cells, B-cell-depleted T cells, or PBMCs provided the cDNA or gDNA that served as material.

The germline gives CDR1 SGHRS, CDR2 YFSETQ. The CDR3 has 17 residues. Losses at the gene ends were 1 base for V and 6 bases for J; bases not matched to a gene: 11. The source material was peripheral blood. The receptor's source is a human donor in a cohort sampled during active COVID-19. The rearrangement joins TRBV5-1 to TRBJ2-3, with 10 positions matching TRBD2. CDR3 sequence (DNA): TGCGCCAGCAGCTTGTCCGTAGCGGGAGGACCTGCGGATACGCAGTATTTT. As protein: CASSLSVAGGPADTQYF.